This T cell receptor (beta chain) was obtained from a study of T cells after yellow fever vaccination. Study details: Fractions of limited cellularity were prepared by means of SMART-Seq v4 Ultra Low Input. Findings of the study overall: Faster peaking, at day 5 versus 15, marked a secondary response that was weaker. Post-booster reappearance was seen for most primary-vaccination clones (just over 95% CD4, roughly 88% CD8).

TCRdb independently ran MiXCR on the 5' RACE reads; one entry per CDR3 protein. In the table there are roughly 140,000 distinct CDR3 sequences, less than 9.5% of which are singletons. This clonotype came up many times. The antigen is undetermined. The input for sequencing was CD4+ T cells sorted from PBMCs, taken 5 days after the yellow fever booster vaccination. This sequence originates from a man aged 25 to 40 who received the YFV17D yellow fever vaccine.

DNA for the CDR3: TGCAGTGCCGGGACTAGCTACCCCTACGAGCAGTACTTC. It is translated as CSAGTSYPYEQYF. This chain joins TRBV20-1 and TRBJ2-7; 9 nucleotides match TRBD2. With 6 bases clipped from V and 2 bases from J, the junction kept 5 bases outside the gene matches. The germline V gene has CDR1 DFQATT and CDR2 SNEGSKA (reference sequence). This CDR3 spans 13 amino acids.